This TCR beta chain was observed in a study of cytomegalovirus exposure and HLA in healthy donors. Comment on this clone: Its antigen is currently unknown.

Germline assignment: CDR1 SGHTA and CDR2 FQGNSA. This CDR3 contains 14 residues. V gave up 2 bases and J gave up 16 bases, with 21 bases separating them. Study-level findings and limits: A few chains linked to CMV were shown in vitro to be specific for CMV antigens. The tendency of first-cohort TCR clusters to co-occur in the roughly 110 validation repertoires emerged from a later analysis.

The donors formed part of the roughly 120-subject validation cohort, distinct from the roughly 730-subject first cohort. Assay: immunoSEQ multiplex PCR; the TCRdb copy retains only in-frame clones and omits some. Altogether tens of thousands of clones are present, about 94% being singletons, with the ten largest covering more than 1.2%. The sequencing input was PBMCs. This sequence joins TRBV7-2 and TRBJ2-1; D may be TRBD1 (5 bases). This TCR derives from a man between 18 and 35 years old in good health and CMV-seropositive. CDR3 DNA sequence: TGTGCCAGCAGCTTAACCGACAGTGGGTATATCGCTTTCTTC. Amino acid sequence: CASSLTDSGYIAFF. The full variable domain, with the rest looked up from reference TRBV7-2 and TRBJ2-1, is GAGVSQSPSNKVTEKGKDVELRCDPISGHTALYWYRQSLGQGLEFLIYFQGNSAPDKSGLPSDRFSAERTGGSVSTLTIQRTQQEDSAVYLCASSLTDSGYIAFFGPGTRLTVL.